This TCR beta chain was sequenced during a study of blood T cell repertoires in COVID-19. Self-reported history from a screening survey and questionnaire set each donor's cohort. Germline CDR1 LNHDA, CDR2 SQIVND (reference sequence). The CDR3 is 15 amino acids. Trimming left V 5 bases short and J 0 bases short, with 14 bases between. Measured with immunoSEQ multiplex PCR; TCRdb has only the in-frame clones, and not every one. The sample has around 150,000 clones, roughly 80% seen once. The chain uses TRBV19 and TRBJ2-7, with D tentatively TRBD1 (6 bases). The source is a woman aged 55 to 70 who had recovered from COVID-19. The specimen was PBMCs or T cells enriched from blood (not recorded which). The CDR3 coding sequence is TGTGCCAGTAGTCCGGGACAACAGAGCTCCTACGAGCAGTACTTC. Translated, it gives CASSPGQQSSYEQYF.